One and the same sample provided the 10 T cell receptor beta chains below, sequenced in a study of T cells in localized non-small cell lung cancer. The table came from immunoSEQ multiplex PCR; TCRdb's copy has only in-frame clones and leaves some out. Of about 59,000 clones listed, approximately 90% are singletons. The input for sequencing was peripheral blood, taken before any cancer treatment. Every receptor here comes from a man between 40 and 75 years old with stage I lung adenocarcinoma.

V gene TRBV4-2 combines with J gene TRBJ2-7; possible D gene TRBD2, 5 bases. V was clipped by 0 bases and J by 4 bases, with 13 bases between them. The germline gives CDR1 LGHNA, CDR2 YNFKEQ. The CDR3 extends over 15 amino acids. Here the CDR3 reads CASSQDMASSYEQYF. The CDR3 bases are TGTGCCAGCAGCCAAGATATGGCTAGCTCATACGAGCAGTACTTC.

The chain recombines TRBV18 with TRBJ2-1; a possible D gene is TRBD2 (6 bases). Germline V gives CDR1 KGHSH, CDR2 LQKENI. There are 14 residues in the CDR3. The ends were cut back, 5 bases at V and 1 base at J, with 9 bases in the middle. For the CDR3, the DNA is TGTGCCAGCTCAGGGGACTTATCCTACAATGAGCAGTTCTTC. This codes for CASSGDLSYNEQFF.

This clone showed up just a few times. V usage is TRBV4-2 and J usage is TRBJ2-5; D tentatively fits TRBD1 or TRBD2 (6 bases each). CDR1 and CDR2 from the germline V gene are LGHNA and YNFKEQ. The CDR3 runs to 14 residues. V was clipped by 2 bases and J by 5 bases, with 12 bases between them. The CDR3 sequence: CASSQPGARETQYF. CDR3 nucleotide sequence: TGTGCCAGCAGCCAACCGGGGGCGAGGGAGACCCAGTACTTC.

CDR3 nucleotides: TGTGCCAGCAGTCCAATAACCCCAAAAAACATTCAGTACTTC. Its protein is CASSPITPKNIQYF. The V gene is TRBV28, the J gene TRBJ2-4, with no clear D. The CDR3 runs to 14 residues. Trimming pared 5 bases from V and 4 bases from J, leaving 12 bases between. Germline V gives CDR1 MDHEN, CDR2 SYDVKM.

V is TRBV30 and J is TRBJ2-1; 7 bases map to TRBD2. The CDR3 consists of 13 residues. Germline values: CDR1 GTSNPN, CDR2 SVGIG (reference sequence). The V and J ends lost 5 bases and 10 bases, in that order; junction bases with no gene match: 11. The CDR3 DNA follows: TGTGCCTGGGCCGGGGTAGCGGGTGGGGAGCAGTTCTTC. Residues: CAWAGVAGGEQFF.

V is TRBV28 and J is TRBJ2-1; 7 bases are shared with TRBD2. The CDR3 is 16 residues long. Germline V CDR1 and CDR2: MDHEN, SYDVKM. V trimming: 3 bases; J trimming: 2 bases; junction bases outside the gene matches: 7. As DNA, the CDR3 is TGTGCCAGCAGTTTCGGAGCGGGGTTAACCTACAATGAGCAGTTCTTC. This gives the protein CASSFGAGLTYNEQFF.

This chain connects TRBV7-5 to TRBJ2-7; the table's D gene call, TRBD2, was not cross checked with the DNA. TRBV7-5 is listed as a pseudogene. The CDR3 is 16 residues long. CDR3 DNA: TGTGCCAGAAGCTTGTTTGGGCTAGCGGATACATACGAGCAGTACTTC. It specifies CARSLFGLADTYEQYF.

This clone was observed once. The chain is built from TRBV10-3 and TRBJ2-5, with 8 bases aligning to TRBD1. The CDR3 runs to 14 residues. Per the germline V gene, CDR1 is ENHRY and CDR2 is SYGVKD. With 2 bases clipped from V and 5 bases from J, the junction kept 4 bases outside the gene matches. CDR3 residues: CAISEGQGSETQYF. The CDR3 region has the DNA TGTGCCATCAGTGAGGGACAGGGATCGGAGACCCAGTACTTC.

This clone was seen a handful of times. V usage is TRBV6-5 and J usage is TRBJ2-3; D unclear. The V end lost 7 bases, the J end lost 4 bases, and 12 bases lay between the germline ends. The CDR3 length is 13 residues. CDR1 and CDR2 from the germline V gene are MNHEY and SVGAGI. The CDR3 sequence is CASNSDLADTQYF. For the CDR3, the DNA is TGTGCCAGCAACTCGGACCTGGCAGATACGCAGTATTTT.

Regarding this clone: At the DNA level, this CDR3 is encoded by other sequences in the same sample as well. The chain has TRBV7-2 and TRBJ1-4; D remains ambiguous. The length of the CDR3 is 13 residues. Trimming removed 1 base at V and 8 bases at J, with 8 bases between. CDR1 and CDR2 (germline): SGHTA, FQGNSA. CDR3 amino acids: CASSLVVGEKLFF. DNA of the CDR3: TGTGCCAGCAGCTTAGTGGTCGGGGAAAAACTGTTTTTT. The whole variable domain, remainder taken from reference TRBV7-2 and TRBJ1-4, is GAGVSQSPSNKVTEKGKDVELRCDPISGHTALYWYRQSLGQGLEFLIYFQGNSAPDKSGLPSDRFSAERTGGSVSTLTIQRTQQEDSAVYLCASSLVVGEKLFFGSGTQLSVL.